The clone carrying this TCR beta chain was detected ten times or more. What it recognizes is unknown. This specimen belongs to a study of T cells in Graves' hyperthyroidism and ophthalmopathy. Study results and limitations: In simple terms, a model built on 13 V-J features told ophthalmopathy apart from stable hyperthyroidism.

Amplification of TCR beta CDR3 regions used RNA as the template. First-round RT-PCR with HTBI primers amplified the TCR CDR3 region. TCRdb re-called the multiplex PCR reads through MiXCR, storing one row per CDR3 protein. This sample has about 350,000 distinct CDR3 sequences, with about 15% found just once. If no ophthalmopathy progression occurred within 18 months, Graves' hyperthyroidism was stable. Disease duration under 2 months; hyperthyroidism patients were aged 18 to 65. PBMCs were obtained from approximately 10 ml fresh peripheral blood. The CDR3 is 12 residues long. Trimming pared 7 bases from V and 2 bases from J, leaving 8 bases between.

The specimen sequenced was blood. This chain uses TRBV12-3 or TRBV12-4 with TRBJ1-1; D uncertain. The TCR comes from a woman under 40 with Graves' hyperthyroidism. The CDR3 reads CASKWGNTEAFF. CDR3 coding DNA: TGTGCCAGCAAGTGGGGAAACACTGAAGCTTTCTTT.